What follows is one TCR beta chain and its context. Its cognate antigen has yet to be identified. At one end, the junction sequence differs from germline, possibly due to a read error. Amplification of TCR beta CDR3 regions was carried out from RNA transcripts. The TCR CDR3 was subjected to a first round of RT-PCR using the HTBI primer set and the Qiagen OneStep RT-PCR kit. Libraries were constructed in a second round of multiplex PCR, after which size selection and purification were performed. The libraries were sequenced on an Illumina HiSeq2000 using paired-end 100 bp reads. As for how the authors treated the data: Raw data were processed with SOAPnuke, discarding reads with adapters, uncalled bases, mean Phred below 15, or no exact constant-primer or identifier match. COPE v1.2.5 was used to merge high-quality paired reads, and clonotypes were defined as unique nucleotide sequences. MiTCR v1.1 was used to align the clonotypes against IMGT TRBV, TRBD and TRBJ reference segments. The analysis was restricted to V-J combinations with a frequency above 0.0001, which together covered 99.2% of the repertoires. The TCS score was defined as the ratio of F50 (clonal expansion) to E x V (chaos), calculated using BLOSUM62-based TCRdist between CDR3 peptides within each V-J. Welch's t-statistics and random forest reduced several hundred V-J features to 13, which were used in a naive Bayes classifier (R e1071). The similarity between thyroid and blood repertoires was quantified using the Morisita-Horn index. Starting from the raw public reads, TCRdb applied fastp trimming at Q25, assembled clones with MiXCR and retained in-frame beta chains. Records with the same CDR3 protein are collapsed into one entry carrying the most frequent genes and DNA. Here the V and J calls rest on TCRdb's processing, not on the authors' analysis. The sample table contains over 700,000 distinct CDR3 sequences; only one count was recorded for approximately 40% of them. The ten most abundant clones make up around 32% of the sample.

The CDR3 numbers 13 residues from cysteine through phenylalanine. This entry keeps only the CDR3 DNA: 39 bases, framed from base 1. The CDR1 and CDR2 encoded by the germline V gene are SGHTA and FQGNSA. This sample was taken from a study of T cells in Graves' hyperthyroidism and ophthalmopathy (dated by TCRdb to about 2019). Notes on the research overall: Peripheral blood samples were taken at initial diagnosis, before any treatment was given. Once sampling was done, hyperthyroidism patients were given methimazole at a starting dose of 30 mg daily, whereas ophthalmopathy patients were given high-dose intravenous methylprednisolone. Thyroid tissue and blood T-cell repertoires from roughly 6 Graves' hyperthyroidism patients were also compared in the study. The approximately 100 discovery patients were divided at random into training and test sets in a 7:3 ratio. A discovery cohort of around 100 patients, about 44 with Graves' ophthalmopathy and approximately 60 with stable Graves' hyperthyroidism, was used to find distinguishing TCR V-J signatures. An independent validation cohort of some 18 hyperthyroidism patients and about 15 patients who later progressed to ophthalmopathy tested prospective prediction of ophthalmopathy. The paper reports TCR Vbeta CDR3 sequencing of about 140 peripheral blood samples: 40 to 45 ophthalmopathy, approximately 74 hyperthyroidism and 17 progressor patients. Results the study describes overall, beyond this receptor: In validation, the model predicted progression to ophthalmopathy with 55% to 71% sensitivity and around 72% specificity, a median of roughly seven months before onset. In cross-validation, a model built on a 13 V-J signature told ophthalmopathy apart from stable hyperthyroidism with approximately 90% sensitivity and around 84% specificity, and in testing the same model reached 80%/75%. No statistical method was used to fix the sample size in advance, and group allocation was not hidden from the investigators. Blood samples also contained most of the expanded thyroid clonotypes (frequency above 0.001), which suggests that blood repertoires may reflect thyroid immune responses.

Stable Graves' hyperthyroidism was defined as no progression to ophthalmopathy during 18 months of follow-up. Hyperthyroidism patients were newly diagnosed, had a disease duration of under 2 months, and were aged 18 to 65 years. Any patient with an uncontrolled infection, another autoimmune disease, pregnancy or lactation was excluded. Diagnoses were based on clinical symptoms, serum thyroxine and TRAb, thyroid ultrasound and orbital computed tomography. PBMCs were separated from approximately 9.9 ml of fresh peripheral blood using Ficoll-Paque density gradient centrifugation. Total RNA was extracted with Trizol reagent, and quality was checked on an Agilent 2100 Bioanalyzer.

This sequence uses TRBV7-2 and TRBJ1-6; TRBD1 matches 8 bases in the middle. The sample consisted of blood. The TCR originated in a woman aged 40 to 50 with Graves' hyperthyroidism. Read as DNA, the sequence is TGTGCCGGCGGGACAGGTCCAAATTCACCCCTCCGCTTT. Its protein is CAGGTGPNSPLRF. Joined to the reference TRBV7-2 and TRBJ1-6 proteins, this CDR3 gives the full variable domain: GAGVSQSPSNKVTEKGKDVELRCDPISGHTALYWYRQSLGQGLEFLIYFQGNSAPDKSGLPSDRFSAERTGGSVSTLTIQRTQQEDSAVYLCAGGTGPNSPLRFGNGTRLTVT.